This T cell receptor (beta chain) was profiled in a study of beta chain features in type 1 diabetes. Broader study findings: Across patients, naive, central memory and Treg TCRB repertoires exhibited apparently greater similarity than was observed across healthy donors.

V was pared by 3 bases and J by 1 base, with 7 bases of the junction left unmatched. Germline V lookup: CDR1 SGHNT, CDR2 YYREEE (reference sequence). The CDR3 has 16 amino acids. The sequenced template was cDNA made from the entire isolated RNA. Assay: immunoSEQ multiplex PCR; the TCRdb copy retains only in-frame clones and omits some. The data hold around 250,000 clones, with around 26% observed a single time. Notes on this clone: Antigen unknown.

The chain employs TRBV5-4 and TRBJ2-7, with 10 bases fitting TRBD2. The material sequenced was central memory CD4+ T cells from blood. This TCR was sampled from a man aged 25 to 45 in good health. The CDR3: CASSSDGTSVSYEQYF. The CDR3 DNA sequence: TGTGCCAGCAGCTCCGACGGGACTAGCGTATCCTACGAGCAGTACTTC.